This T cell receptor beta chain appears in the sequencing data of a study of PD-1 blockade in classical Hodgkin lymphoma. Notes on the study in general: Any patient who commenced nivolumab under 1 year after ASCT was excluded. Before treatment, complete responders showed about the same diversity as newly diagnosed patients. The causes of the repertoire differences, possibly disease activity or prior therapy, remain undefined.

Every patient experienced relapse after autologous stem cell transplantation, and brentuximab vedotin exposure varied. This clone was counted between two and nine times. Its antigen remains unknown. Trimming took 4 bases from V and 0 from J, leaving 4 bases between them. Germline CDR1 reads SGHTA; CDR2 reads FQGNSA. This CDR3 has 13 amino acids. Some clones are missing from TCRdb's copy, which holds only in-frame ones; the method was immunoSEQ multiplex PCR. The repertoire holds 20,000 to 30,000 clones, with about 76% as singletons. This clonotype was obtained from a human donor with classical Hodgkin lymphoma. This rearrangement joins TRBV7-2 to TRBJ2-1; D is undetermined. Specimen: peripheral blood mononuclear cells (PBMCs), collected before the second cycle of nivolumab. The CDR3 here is CASSYSSYNEQFF. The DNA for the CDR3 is TGTGCCAGCAGCTATAGCTCCTACAATGAGCAGTTCTTC. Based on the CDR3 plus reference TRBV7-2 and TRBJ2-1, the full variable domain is GAGVSQSPSNKVTEKGKDVELRCDPISGHTALYWYRQSLGQGLEFLIYFQGNSAPDKSGLPSDRFSAERTGGSVSTLTIQRTQQEDSAVYLCASSYSSYNEQFFGPGTRLTVL.